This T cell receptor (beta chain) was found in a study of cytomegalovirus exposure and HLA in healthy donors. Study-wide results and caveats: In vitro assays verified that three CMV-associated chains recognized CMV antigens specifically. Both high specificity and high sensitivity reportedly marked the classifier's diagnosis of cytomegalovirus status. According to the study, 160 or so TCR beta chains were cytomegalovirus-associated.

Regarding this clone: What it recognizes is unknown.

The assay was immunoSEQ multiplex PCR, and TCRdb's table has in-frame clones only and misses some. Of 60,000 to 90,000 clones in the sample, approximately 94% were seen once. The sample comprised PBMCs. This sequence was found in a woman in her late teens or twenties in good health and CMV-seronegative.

The CDR3 coding sequence is TGTGCCAGGCTAAACAGGGGGCCCGAATATGGCTACACCTTC. Translated, it gives CARLNRGPEYGYTF. The chain joins TRBV6-1 to TRBJ1-2; 9 nucleotides line up with TRBD1. J gave up 5 bases and V 9 bases, and 10 bases lay outside the gene matches. Germline V lookup: CDR1 MNHNS, CDR2 SASEGT. This CDR3 has 14 residues.